The sequence of this TCR beta chain was determined in a study of cytomegalovirus exposure and HLA in healthy donors. The study, taken as a whole, reports: Analyses of presence and absence presupposed an approximately uniform sequencing depth across donors.

With regard to this clone: The antigen is unknown.

60 Vbeta and 13 Jbeta primers were used in PCR. TCRdb's table, derived via immunoSEQ multiplex PCR, lists solely in-frame clones and lacks some. The data contain around 150,000 clones, 68% of them seen just once; the ten biggest clones take up less than 5%. This CDR3 contains 17 residues. Per the germline V gene, CDR1 is LNHNV and CDR2 is YYDKDF (reference sequence). Losses at the gene ends were 3 bases for V and 0 bases for J; bases not matched to a gene: 4. Sequenced: PBMCs. V and J are TRBV15 and TRBJ2-1; 11 bases line up with TRBD2. This sequence was found in a man between 60 and 75 years old in good health and CMV-seronegative. In DNA form, the CDR3 reads TGTGCCACCAGCAGCCCTAGCGGGAGGTACTCCTACAATGAGCAGTTCTTC. It codes for CATSSPSGRYSYNEQFF.